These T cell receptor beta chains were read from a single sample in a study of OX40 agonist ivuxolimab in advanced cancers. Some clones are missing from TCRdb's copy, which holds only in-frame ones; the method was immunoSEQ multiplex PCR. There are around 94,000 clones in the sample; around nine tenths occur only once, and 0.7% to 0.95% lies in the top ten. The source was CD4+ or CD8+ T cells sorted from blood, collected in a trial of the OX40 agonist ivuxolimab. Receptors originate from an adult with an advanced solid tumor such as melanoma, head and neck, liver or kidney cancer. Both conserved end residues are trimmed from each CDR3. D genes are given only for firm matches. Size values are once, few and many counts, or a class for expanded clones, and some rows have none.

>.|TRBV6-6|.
ASSLSANQPQH
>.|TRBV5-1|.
ASSIGRNSGANVLT
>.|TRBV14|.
ASSSQRTYNEQF
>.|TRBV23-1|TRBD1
ASPNTPPGQGKAF
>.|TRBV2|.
ASSRGLANEKLF
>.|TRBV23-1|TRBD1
ASSLQQGARTDTQY
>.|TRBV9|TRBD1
ASSVATGTGVRETQY
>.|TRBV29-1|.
SVEEVWGNEKLF
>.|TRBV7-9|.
ASREGRTNEKLF
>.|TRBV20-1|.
GGDLMNTIY
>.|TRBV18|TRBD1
ASSPQDRARGEQY
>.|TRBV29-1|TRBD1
SVAETGGIGYT
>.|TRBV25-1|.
ASSENRVSTEAF
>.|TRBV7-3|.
ASSLGAEREQF
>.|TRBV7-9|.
ASSLVSYGYT
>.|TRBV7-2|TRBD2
ASSLWEGRRYEQF
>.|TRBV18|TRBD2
ASSGTSGRGIQETQY
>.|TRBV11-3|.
ASSYQETQY
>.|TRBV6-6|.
ASSRDITNTGELF
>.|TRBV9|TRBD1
ASSVEAGGLYEQY
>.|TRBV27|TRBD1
ASNLGGTGANTEAF
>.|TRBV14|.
ASSHGQQGTEAF
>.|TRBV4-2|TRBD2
ASSHNGFREGEETQY
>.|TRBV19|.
ASSIGGWLNTEAF
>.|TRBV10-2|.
ASSDVDPSSYNSPLH
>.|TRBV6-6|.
ASSYNTIY
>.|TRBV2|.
ASRGTTVGNTIY
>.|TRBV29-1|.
SVERPGDEQY
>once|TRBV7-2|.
ASSLIFEQY
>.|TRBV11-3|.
ASSLDPGSHGELF
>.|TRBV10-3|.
AISESGGLNEKLF
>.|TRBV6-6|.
ASSLRIAPLRNTIY
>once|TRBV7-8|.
ASSLIRATYEQY
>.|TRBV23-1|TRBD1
ASSRTDRGIYGYT
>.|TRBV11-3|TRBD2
ASSLDPTSGRTDTQY
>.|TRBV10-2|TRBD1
ASSDTTGDKY
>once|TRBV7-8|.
ASSLLTGYTPEAF
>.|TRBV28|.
ASRAGVSYEQY
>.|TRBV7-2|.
ASSPEVRNEQF
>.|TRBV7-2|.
ASSLAPAKNIQY
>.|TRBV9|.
ASSATVNPYYGYT
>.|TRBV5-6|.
ASSLEGLAGYGYT
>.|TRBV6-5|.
ASSYTGKTNEKLF
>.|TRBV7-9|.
ASSLGLRNEQY
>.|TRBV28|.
ASSPWGYGYT